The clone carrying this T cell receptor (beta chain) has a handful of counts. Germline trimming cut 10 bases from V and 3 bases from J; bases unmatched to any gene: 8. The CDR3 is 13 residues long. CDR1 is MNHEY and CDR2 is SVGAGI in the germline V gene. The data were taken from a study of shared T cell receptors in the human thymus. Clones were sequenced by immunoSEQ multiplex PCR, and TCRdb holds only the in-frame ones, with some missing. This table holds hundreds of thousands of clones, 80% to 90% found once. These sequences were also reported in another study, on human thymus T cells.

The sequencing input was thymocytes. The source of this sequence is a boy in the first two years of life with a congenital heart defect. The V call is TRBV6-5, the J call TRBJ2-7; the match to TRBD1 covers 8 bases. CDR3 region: CATTNGQGYEQYF. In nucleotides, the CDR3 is TGTGCCACGACGAATGGACAGGGCTACGAGCAGTACTTC.